This TCR beta chain is drawn from a study of T cell responses to AZD1222 COVID-19 vaccine. Whole-study findings and limits: Donor demographics were predominantly white British with a female majority; clonal diversity may be underestimated. Just a handful of AZD1222 recipients were seropositive at baseline. Unmutated variant regions are reportedly the target of nearly half of TCRs that are spike-specific. With two AZD1222 doses given, Spike-specific TCR breadth and depth both rose.

A word on this clone: Its specificity is unknown.

Generated by immunoSEQ multiplex PCR, the TCRdb table keeps only in-frame clones and is missing some. In the table there are 150,000 or so clones, 85% to 95% of which are singletons. The TCR sequence derives from an adult in good health. The sample was peripheral blood, taken on day 0 of MenACWY control vaccination.

CDR3 sequence: CASSLADAGGASVYGYTF. For the CDR3, the DNA is TGCGCCAGCAGCTTGGCCGATGCAGGGGGAGCATCGGTCTATGGCTACACCTTC. V and J are TRBV5-1 and TRBJ1-2, with 7 nucleotides matching TRBD1. There are 18 residues in the CDR3. The V gene's germline CDR1 is SGHRS and CDR2 YFSETQ. Trimming cost V 0 bases and J 4 bases; bases outside gene matches: 15.